These 3 T cell receptor beta chains share one sample of origin, sequenced in a study of shared clonotypes between healthy human individuals. The assay was immunoSEQ multiplex PCR, and TCRdb's table has in-frame clones only and misses some. The sample shows about 710,000 clones, 55% to 75% of them seen only once. Sequenced material: memory CD4+ T cells sorted from blood. Subset: CD45RA-negative fraction. These receptors all stem from a woman in her twenties or thirties in good health.

This clone was observed once. Other DNA sequences in the same sample also yield this CDR3. The chain is built from TRBV28 and TRBJ2-2; 11 bases are shared with TRBD2. The CDR3 loop spans 15 amino acids. Germline values: CDR1 MDHEN, CDR2 SYDVKM. V lost 3 bases, J lost 5 bases, and 2 bases stayed unmatched. This CDR3 is CASSFGTSGTGELFF. In DNA form, the CDR3 reads TGTGCCAGCAGTTTCGGGACTAGCGGTACCGGGGAGCTGTTTTTT. Complete variable domain (other parts from reference TRBV28 and TRBJ2-2): DVKVTQSSRYLVKRTGEKVFLECVQDMDHENMFWYRQDPGLGLRLIYFSYDVKMKEKGDIPEGYSVSREKKERFSLILESASTNQTSMYLCASSFGTSGTGELFFGEGSRLTVL.

The chain is built from TRBV6-1 and TRBJ1-1, with D possibly TRBD1 on 5 matching bases. V lost 6 bases and J lost 10, with 18 bases in between. The CDR3 length is 13 residues. In germline, CDR1 is MNHNS, CDR2 SASEGT. In nucleotides, the CDR3 is TGTGCCAGCAGACCCACGACGGAGAGGGGAGCTTTCTTT. Translated, it gives CASRPTTERGAFF.

The chain has TRBV25-1 and TRBJ2-7; 9 nucleotides agree with TRBD1. Germline V gene lookup returns CDR1 MGHDK and CDR2 SYGVNS. After removal of 6 bases from V and 6 bases from J, the junction contained 9 bases not matched to a gene. The CDR3 has 14 residues. This CDR3 is CASSGTGWVGEQYF. CDR3 bases: TGTGCCAGCAGCGGGACAGGGTGGGTTGGCGAGCAGTACTTC.